The rows below give T cell receptor beta chains drawn from one sample of a study of radiotherapy plus CTLA-4 blockade in lung cancer. Assay: immunoSEQ multiplex PCR; the TCRdb copy retains only in-frame clones and omits some. The sample contains more than 75,000 clones, roughly 79% of which appear only once. Sequenced material: peripheral blood, taken from a patient treated with radiotherapy plus ipilimumab. All receptors come from a human donor with non-small cell lung cancer who had a partial response to radiotherapy plus ipilimumab. Some clones in this sample may be carry-over from other donors' samples. The CDR3 runs from the conserved cysteine through the conserved F or W. Each record gives: V gene, CDR3 protein.

V gene: TRBV21-1
CDR3 protein: CASRGNRGLHGNTIYF

V gene: TRBV28
CDR3 protein: CASRFTTASYNEQFF

V gene: TRBV30
CDR3 protein: CAWSPWGVQEEAFF

V gene: TRBV6-5
CDR3 protein: CASSFHYEQYF

V gene: TRBV30
CDR3 protein: CAWSSRVTLHF

V gene: TRBV19
CDR3 protein: CASSMSSGYNEQFF

V gene: TRBV5-1
CDR3 protein: CASSLAVGSQMVTDTQYF

V gene: TRBV7-8
CDR3 protein: CASSPRGTFRATDTQYF

V gene: TRBV28
CDR3 protein: CASRVGGPDTQYF

V gene: TRBV4-3
CDR3 protein: CASSEGAGSTNEKLFF

V gene: TRBV7-6
CDR3 protein: CASSSPGGGRETQYF

V gene: TRBV28
CDR3 protein: CASSLYPLIISYEQYF